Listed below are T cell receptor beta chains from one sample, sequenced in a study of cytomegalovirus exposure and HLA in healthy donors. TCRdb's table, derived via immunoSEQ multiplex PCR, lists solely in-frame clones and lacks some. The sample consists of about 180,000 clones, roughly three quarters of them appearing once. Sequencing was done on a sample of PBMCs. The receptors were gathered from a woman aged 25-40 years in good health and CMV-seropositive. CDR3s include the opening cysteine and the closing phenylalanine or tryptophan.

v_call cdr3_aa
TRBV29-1 CSVSAGKQGSTDTQYF
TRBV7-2 CASSLVGLAGEFF
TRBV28 CASSSLGQGGRETQYF
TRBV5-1 CASSLGGGGTDTQYF
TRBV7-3 CASSPGPGANEKLFF
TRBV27 CASSFLDRGLLDYGYTF
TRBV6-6 CASGEGEAFF
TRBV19 CASSIFGVDTGELFF
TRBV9 CASSARDREETQYF
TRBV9 CASSVAPSTGASSGNTIYF
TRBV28 CASSLSGWTEAFF
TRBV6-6 CASGKTGWEETQYF
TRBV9 CASSGGPNTEAFF
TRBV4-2 CASSQDSGQYNSPLHF
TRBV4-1 CASSSKRGGPGDTQYF
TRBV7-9 CASSPQGKETQYF
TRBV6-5 CASRDLRGRNQPQHF
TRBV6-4 CASSDSGQCEQYF
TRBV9 CASTLTSGGPNEKLFF
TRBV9 CASSFPTGGTSGNTIYF
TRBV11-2 CASSPWARSGDEQYF
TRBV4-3 CASSQDWAGENIQYF
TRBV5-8 CASSLGVREDQPQHF
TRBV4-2 CASRTRTVTNEKLFF
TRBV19 CASRPRSGRGSSYNEQFF
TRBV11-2 CASSLVGGIPSEQYF
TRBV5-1 CASSLAGTGRSGYTF
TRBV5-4 CASRGTSGGASYNEQFF
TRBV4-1 CASSRVHNEKLFF
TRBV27 CASSLTGGYGYTF
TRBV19 CASSPAGGQGEKLFF
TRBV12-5 CASGLVLSRTDTQYF
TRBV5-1 CASSSPGDRGRWEETQYF
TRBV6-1 CASSERLAGGPYNEQFF
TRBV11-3 CASSLDVSFSYEQYF
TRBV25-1 CASSAEGTGISSGNTIYF
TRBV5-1 CASSPGHNSGNTIYF
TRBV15 CATSRGQGRDEQYF
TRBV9 CASSPGLLRELFF